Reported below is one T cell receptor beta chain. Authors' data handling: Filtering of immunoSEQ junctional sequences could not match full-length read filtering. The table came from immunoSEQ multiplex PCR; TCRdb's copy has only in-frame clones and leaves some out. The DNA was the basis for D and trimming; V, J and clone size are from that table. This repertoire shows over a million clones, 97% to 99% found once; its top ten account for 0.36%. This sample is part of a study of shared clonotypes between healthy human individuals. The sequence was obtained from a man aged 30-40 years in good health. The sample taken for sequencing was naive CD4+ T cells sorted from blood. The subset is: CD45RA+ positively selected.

CDR3 sequence: CAISVGETQYF. Here the CDR3 DNA reads TGTGCCATCAGTGTGGGAGAGACCCAGTACTTC. The chain is built from TRBV10-3 and TRBJ2-5; unclear D gene. Per the germline V gene, CDR1 is ENHRY and CDR2 is SYGVKD. The CDR3 contains 11 residues. V lost 4 bases and J lost 4, with 4 bases in between.